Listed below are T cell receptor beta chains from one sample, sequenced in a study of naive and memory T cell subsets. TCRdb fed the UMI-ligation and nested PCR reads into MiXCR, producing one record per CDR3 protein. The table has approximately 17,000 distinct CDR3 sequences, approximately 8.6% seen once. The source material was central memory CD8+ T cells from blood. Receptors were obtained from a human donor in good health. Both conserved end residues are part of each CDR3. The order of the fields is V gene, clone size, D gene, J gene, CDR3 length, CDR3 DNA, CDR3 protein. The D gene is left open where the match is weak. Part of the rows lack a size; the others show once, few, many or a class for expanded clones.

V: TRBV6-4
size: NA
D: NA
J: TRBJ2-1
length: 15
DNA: TGTGCCAGCAGTGACTCAGGGGGTGGCGTCAATGAGCAGTTCTTC
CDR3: CASSDSGGGVNEQFF

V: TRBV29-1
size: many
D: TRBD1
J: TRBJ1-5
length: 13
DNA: TGCAGCGTTTCACAGGGGGGAGGTCAGCCCCAGCATTTT
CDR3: CSVSQGGGQPQHF

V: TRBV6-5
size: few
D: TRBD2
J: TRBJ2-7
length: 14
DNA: TGTGCCAGCAGTCGACTAGCGGGAGAGGCCGAGCAGTACTTC
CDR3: CASSRLAGEAEQYF

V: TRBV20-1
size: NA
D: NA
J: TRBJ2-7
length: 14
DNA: TGCAGTGCTAGAAGACTTCCACGGTCGGACGAGCAGTACTTC
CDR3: CSARRLPRSDEQYF

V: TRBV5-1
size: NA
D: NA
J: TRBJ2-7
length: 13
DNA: TGCGCCAGCAGCTTGGCAAGTACCTACGAGCAGTACTTC
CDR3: CASSLASTYEQYF

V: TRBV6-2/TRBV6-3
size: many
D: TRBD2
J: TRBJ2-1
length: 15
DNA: TGTGCCAGCAGTTACGCAGCGGGAGAGGGGGATGAGCAGTTCTTC
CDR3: CASSYAAGEGDEQFF

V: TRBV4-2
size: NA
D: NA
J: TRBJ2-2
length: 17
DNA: TGTGCCAGCAGCCAAGATCTGGGGCAGGGGGAGGCCGGGGAGCTGTTTTTT
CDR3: CASSQDLGQGEAGELFF

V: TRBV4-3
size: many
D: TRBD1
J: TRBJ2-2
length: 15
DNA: TGCGCCAGCAGCCAGGGGACAGGGCCTACCGGGGAGCTGTTTTTT
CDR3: CASSQGTGPTGELFF

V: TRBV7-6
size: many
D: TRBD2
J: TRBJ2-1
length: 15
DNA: TGTGCCAGCAGCTACGGGGGGGCCGGGTACAATGAGCAGTTCTTC
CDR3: CASSYGGAGYNEQFF

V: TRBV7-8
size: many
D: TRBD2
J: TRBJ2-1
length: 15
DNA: TGTGCCAGCAGCTCCGAGCGGGGGGGCCGAGATGAGCAGTTCTTC
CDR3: CASSSERGGRDEQFF

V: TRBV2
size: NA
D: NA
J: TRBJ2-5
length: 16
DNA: TGTGCCAGCAGTGAAGGTGCGGGCGAGATCCAAGAGACCCAGTACTTC
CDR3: CASSEGAGEIQETQYF

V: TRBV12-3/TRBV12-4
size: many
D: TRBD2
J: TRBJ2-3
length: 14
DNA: TGTGCCAGCAGTTCTAGCGGGAGCTTTGATACGCAGTATTTT
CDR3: CASSSSGSFDTQYF

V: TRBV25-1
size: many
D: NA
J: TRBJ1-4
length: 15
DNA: TGTGCCAGCAGTGAACTAGGGCAGAGGGGTGAAAAACTGTTTTTT
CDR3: CASSELGQRGEKLFF

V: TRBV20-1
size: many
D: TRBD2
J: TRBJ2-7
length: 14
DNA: TGCAGTGCCGGAGCAAAGCGGGAGCCCTACGAGCAGTACTTC
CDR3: CSAGAKREPYEQYF

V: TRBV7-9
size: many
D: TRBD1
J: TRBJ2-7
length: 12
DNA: TGTGCCAGCAGCAGGACAGGGTTCGAGCAGTACTTC
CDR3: CASSRTGFEQYF

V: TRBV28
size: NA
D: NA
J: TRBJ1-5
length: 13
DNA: TGTGCCAGCAGTTTATCCCTGAATCAGCCCCAGCATTTT
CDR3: CASSLSLNQPQHF

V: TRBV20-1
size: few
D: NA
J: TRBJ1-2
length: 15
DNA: TGCAGTGCTAGAGATCCGAGCGGGATTAGCTATGGCTACACCTTC
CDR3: CSARDPSGISYGYTF

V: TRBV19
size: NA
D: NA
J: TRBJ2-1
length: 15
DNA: TGTGCCAGTAGTACGGTGTATGGGATTGACAATGAGCAGTTCTTC
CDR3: CASSTVYGIDNEQFF

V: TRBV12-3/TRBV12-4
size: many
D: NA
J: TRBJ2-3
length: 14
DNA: TGTGCCAGCAGTTTTTTTGGTAAGACGGATACGCAGTATTTT
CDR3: CASSFFGKTDTQYF

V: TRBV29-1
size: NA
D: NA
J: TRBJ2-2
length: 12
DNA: TGCAGCGTTTGGGAGAACACCGGGGAGCTGTTTTTT
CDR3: CSVWENTGELFF

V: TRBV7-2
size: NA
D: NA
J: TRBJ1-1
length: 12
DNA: TGTGCCAGCAGTTCTCCCCAGGGGAAAGCTTTCTTT
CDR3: CASSSPQGKAFF

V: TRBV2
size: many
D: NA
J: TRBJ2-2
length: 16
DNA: TGTGCCAGCGCCCTTCTAACTGCTCTCGACACCGGGGAGCTGTTTTTT
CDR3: CASALLTALDTGELFF

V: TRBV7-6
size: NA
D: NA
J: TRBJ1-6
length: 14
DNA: TGTGCCAGCAGCTTAGGGCAGGAAAATTCACCCCTCCACTTT
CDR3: CASSLGQENSPLHF

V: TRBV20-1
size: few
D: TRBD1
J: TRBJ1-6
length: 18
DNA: TGCAGTGCTAGAGATGTAGTAAGGACAGGGGGCGAGAATTCACCCCTCCACTTT
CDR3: CSARDVVRTGGENSPLHF

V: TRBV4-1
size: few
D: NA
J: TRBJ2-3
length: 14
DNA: TGCGCCAGCAGCCCGCGTTGGGGCACAGATACGCAGTATTTT
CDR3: CASSPRWGTDTQYF

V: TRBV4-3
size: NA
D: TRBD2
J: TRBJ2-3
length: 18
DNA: TGCGCCAGCAGCTCCTGGAGGGCGGGGGGCTATGGCACAGATACGCAGTATTTT
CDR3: CASSSWRAGGYGTDTQYF

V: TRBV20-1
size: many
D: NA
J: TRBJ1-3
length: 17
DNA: TGCAGTGCTAGAGATGGACGGGTCCAGAGCTCTGGAAACACCATATATTTT
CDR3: CSARDGRVQSSGNTIYF

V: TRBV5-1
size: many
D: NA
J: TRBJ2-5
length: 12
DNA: TGCGCCAGTGCGGGGAGCCAAGAGACCCAGTACTTC
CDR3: CASAGSQETQYF

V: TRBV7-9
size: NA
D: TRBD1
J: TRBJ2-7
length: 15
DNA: TGTGCCAGCAGCTCCACAACAGGGGGATCCTACGAGCAGTACTTC
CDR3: CASSSTTGGSYEQYF

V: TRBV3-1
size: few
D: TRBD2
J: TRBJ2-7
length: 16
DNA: TGTGCCAGCAGCTCCGGGGGAATAGCGGGAACCTACGAGCAGTACTTC
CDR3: CASSSGGIAGTYEQYF

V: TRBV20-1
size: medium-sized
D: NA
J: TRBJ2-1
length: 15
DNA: TGCAGTGCTAGATCCCAGATTAGCTCCTACAATGAGCAGTTCTTC
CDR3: CSARSQISSYNEQFF

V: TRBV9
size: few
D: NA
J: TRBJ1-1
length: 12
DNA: TGTGCCAGCGGCGAGCTTAACACTGAAGCTTTCTTT
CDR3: CASGELNTEAFF

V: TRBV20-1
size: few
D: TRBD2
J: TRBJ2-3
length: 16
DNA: TGCAGTGCTAGGACGGCTAGCGGACTCGACACAGATACGCAGTATTTT
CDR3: CSARTASGLDTDTQYF

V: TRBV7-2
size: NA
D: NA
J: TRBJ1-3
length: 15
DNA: TGTGCCAGCAGCCCTACAGGACACTCTGGAAACACCATATATTTT
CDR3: CASSPTGHSGNTIYF

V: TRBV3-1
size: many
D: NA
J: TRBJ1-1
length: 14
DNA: TGTGCCAGCAGCGCGCCTATGGGGGGAACTGAAGCTTTCTTT
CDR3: CASSAPMGGTEAFF

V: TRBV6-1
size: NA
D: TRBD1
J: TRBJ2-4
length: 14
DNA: TGTGCCAGCAGTGAAGTAGGGGACAGCAATATTCAGTACTTC
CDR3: CASSEVGDSNIQYF

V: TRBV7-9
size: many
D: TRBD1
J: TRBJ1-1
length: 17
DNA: TGTGCCAGCAGTTCACCCGACGTGCAGGGGGCGAACACTGAAGCTTTCTTT
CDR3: CASSSPDVQGANTEAFF

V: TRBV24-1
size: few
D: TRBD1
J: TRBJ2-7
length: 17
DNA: TGTGCCACCAGTGATTTGTCCCCCGGGACAGGCTACTACGAGCAGTACTTC
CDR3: CATSDLSPGTGYYEQYF

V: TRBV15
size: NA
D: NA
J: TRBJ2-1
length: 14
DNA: TGTGCCACAAAGTCCCCCACAACCTACAATGAGCAGTTCTTC
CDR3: CATKSPTTYNEQFF

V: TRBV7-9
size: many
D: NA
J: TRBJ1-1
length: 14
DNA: TGTGCCAGCAGCCCGATTCGGGGGAACACTGAAGCTTTCTTT
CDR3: CASSPIRGNTEAFF

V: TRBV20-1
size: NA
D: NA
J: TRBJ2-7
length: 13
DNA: TGCAGTGCTAGTCTCCACCATACCTACGAGCAGTACTTC
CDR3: CSASLHHTYEQYF

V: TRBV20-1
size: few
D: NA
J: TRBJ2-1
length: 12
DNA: TGCAGTGCTAGAGAGACCTCCAATGAGCAGTTCTTC
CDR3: CSARETSNEQFF

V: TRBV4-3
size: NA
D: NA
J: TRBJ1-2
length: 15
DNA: TGCGCCAGCAGCCAAGATTTGTGGGGGGCGCTAGGCTACACCTTC
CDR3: CASSQDLWGALGYTF

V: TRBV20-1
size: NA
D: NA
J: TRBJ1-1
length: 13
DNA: TGCAGTGCTAGAGATTTGGGGGCCACTGAAGCTTTCTTT
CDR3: CSARDLGATEAFF

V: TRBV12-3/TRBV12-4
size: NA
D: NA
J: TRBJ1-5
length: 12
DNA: TGTGCCAGCAGTTTCTGGGGAAAGCCCCAGCATTTT
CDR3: CASSFWGKPQHF

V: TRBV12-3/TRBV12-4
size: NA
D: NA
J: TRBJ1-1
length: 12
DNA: TGTGCCAGCAGTTTCGGGGAAGGTGAAGCTTTCTTT
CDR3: CASSFGEGEAFF

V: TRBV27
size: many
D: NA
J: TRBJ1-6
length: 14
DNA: TGTGCCAGCAGTTTCGGGAACCTCCGGACACCCCTCCACTTT
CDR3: CASSFGNLRTPLHF

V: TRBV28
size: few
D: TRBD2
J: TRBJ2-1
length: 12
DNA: TGTGCCAGCACGTTTATTGGCGGGGGATGGTTCTTC
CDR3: CASTFIGGGWFF

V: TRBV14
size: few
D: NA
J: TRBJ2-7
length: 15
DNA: TGTGCCAGCAGCCATCACCGGGGCGGTACCTACGAGCAGTACTTC
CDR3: CASSHHRGGTYEQYF

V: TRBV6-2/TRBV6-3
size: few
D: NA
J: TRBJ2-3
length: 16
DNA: TGTGCCAGCAGTTACTCTCTCCAGGTGGGCACAGATACGCAGTATTTT
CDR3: CASSYSLQVGTDTQYF

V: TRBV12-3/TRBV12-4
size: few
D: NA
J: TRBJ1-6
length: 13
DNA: TGTGCCAGCGGGACGGTCTATAATTCACCCCTCCACTTT
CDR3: CASGTVYNSPLHF

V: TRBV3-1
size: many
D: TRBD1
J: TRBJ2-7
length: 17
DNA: TGTGCCAGCAGCCAAGATTGGGGACCGGGACAGGTTGACGAGCAGTACTTC
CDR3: CASSQDWGPGQVDEQYF

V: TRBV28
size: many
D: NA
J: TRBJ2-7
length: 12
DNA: TGTGCCAGCAGTTTTCTTAGATACGAGCAGTACTTC
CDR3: CASSFLRYEQYF

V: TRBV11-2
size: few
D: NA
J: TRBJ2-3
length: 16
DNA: TGTGCCAGCAGCTTATATAGGGAGGAGGCTGTGGTTACGCAGTATTTT
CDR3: CASSLYREEAVVTQYF

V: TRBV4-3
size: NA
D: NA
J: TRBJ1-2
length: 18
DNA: TGCGCCAGCAGCCTCAGGGCTCCGGGACATAAAGCTAACTATGGCTACACCTTC
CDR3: CASSLRAPGHKANYGYTF